These T cell receptor beta chains were read from a single sample in a study of blood T cells in healthy people across ages. TCRdb independently ran MiXCR on the 5' RACE reads; one entry per CDR3 protein. The table shows hundreds of thousands of distinct CDR3 sequences, with approximately 50% occurring only once. The specimen was blood. These receptor sequences come from a woman aged 55 to 70 in good health. Both conserved end residues are part of each CDR3. The order of the fields is J gene, D gene, clone size, V gene, CDR3 DNA, CDR3 protein. The D gene is left open where the match is weak. Part of the rows lack a size; the others show once, few, many or a class for expanded clones.

TRBJ1-5,-,-,TRBV7-2,TGTGCCAGCAGCTTAGGGTTAACAAGGGAATATAGCAATCAGCCCCAGCATTTT,CASSLGLTREYSNQPQHF
TRBJ2-2,TRBD1,few,TRBV7-2,TGTGCCAGCAGCGACAGGACAGGCACCGGGGAGCTGTTTTTT,CASSDRTGTGELFF
TRBJ2-2,-,-,TRBV7-2,TGTGCCAGCAGCTCCCCCAGAATGAACACCGGGGAGCTGTTTTTT,CASSSPRMNTGELFF
TRBJ2-7,-,-,TRBV7-9,TGTGCCAGCAGCCGACAGGGGACTAACTACGAGCAGTACTTC,CASSRQGTNYEQYF
TRBJ1-2,-,-,TRBV27,TGTGCCAGCAGTTTAAGCACACCTAACTATGGCTACACCTTC,CASSLSTPNYGYTF
TRBJ2-7,TRBD1,-,TRBV20-1,TGCAGTGCTAGATTGCCGGAACAGGGGGCTCTGGGGGCCTACGAGCAGTACTTC,CSARLPEQGALGAYEQYF
TRBJ2-5,TRBD1,few,TRBV6-5,TGTGCCAGCAGTTACACGACAGGGGGACAAGAGACCCAGTACTTC,CASSYTTGGQETQYF
TRBJ2-4,-,once,TRBV21-1,TGTGCCATTCCCAAAGGGGGAAAAACAGCCTTAGCCAAAAACATTCAGTACTTC,CAIPKGGKTALAKNIQYF
TRBJ2-4,TRBD1,few,TRBV20-1,TGCAGTGCTAGGGCCCCGACAGGGTTGGACATTCAGTACTTC,CSARAPTGLDIQYF
TRBJ2-1,-,-,TRBV7-4,TGTGCCAGCAGCCCCCGCGGGACTTCCAAGAGCTCCTACAATGAGCAGTTCTTC,CASSPRGTSKSSYNEQFF
TRBJ2-7,-,once,TRBV20-1,TGCAGTGCTAGAAAGGGCTTTATTAGCTCCTACGAGCAGTACTTC,CSARKGFISSYEQYF
TRBJ2-7,-,-,TRBV6-2/TRBV6-3,TGTGCCAGCAGTACCACTCGGGACCCTACCTACGAGCAGTACTTC,CASSTTRDPTYEQYF
TRBJ1-5,-,-,TRBV6-2/TRBV6-3,TGTGCCAGCAGTTTAAGACAGCTGGTTAGCAATCAGCCCCAGCATTTT,CASSLRQLVSNQPQHF
TRBJ2-7,-,-,TRBV7-2,TGTGCCAGCAGCTTAGCGGCCGTTTTGTACAATGAGCAGTACTTC,CASSLAAVLYNEQYF
TRBJ2-5,-,-,TRBV20-1,TGCAGTGCTAGTTCGGGGGCGCCCCAAGAGACCCAGTACTTC,CSASSGAPQETQYF
TRBJ2-1,-,-,TRBV4-2,TGTGCCAGCAGCCGGACAGCGGGTCCATCTTACAATGAGCAGTTCTTC,CASSRTAGPSYNEQFF
TRBJ1-2,TRBD1,-,TRBV7-2,TGTGCCAGCAGCCTAAGACAGGGCGACTATGGCTACACCTTC,CASSLRQGDYGYTF
TRBJ1-5,-,-,TRBV6-2/TRBV6-3,TGTGCCAGCAGAGGGGGGGGCTCCAATCAGCCCCAGCATTTT,CASRGGGSNQPQHF
TRBJ2-5,TRBD2,-,TRBV5-1,TGCGCCAGCAGCCTAGCAGCCGGGGGGAGAGGAGAGACCCAGTACTTC,CASSLAAGGRGETQYF
TRBJ2-7,TRBD1,-,TRBV4-2,TGTGCCAGCAGCCAAGAACGACAGGGGCGCGAGCAGTACTTC,CASSQERQGREQYF
TRBJ2-1,TRBD1,once,TRBV18,TGTGCCAGCGCGACCCTCGACAGGGGAACCTACAATGAGCAGTTCTTC,CASATLDRGTYNEQFF
TRBJ2-7,-,-,TRBV20-1,TGCAGTGCTCCGTCGGAGCGGGTCTCCTACGAGCAGTACTTC,CSAPSERVSYEQYF
TRBJ2-2,-,few,TRBV4-3,TGCGCCAGCAGCCAAGATCCGGCAGGGAACACCGGGGAGCTGTTTTTT,CASSQDPAGNTGELFF
TRBJ2-7,TRBD2,-,TRBV5-1,TGCGCCAGCAGCTGCTTAGCGGGCCGCGAGCAGTACTTC,CASSCLAGREQYF
TRBJ1-2,TRBD1,few,TRBV2,TGTGCCAACAGACAGGGGATGAGCTATGGCTACACCTTC,CANRQGMSYGYTF
TRBJ2-1,TRBD2,-,TRBV5-6,TGTGCCAGCAGCCCCGACCTCGGACTAGCGGGAGGTGAGCAGTTCTTC,CASSPDLGLAGGEQFF
TRBJ1-4,-,-,TRBV21-1,TGTGCCAGCAGCAAAGGTGGGGTGGCCAAGGAAAAACTGTTTTTT,CASSKGGVAKEKLFF